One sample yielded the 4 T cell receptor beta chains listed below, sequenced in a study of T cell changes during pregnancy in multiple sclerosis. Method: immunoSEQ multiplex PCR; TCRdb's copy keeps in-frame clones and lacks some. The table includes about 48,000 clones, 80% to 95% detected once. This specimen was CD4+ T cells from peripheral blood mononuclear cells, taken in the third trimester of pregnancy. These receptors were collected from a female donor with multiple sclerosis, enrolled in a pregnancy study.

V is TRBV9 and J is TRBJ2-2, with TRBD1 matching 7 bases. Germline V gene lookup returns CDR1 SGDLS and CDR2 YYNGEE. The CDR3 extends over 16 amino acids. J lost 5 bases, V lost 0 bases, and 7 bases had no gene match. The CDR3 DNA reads TGTGCCAGCAGCGTAGATCGAGGGGGCGAGACCGGGGAGCTGTTTTTT. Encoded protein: CASSVDRGGETGELFF.

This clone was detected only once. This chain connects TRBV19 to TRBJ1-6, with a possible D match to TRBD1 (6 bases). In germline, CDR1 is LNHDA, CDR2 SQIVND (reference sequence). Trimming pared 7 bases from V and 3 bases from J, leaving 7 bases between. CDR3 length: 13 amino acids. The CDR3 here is CASTDSYNSPLHF. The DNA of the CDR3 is TGTGCCAGTACGGACAGCTATAATTCACCCCTCCACTTT.

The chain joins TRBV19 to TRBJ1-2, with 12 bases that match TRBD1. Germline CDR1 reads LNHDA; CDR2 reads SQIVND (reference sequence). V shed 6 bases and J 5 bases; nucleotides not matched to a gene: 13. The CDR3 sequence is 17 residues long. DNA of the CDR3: TGTGCCAGTAGAGCCGGGACAGGGGGCCTGGGGTTATATGGCTACACCTTC. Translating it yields CASRAGTGGLGLYGYTF.

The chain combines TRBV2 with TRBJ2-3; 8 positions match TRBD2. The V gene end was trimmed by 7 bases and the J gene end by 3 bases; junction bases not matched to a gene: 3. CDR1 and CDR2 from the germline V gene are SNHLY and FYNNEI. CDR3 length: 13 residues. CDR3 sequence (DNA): TGTGCCAGCATCTTAGCGGGGACAGATACGCAGTATTTT. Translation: CASILAGTDTQYF.